This passage covers 14 T cell receptor beta chains from one sample sequenced in a study of blood T cell repertoires in COVID-19. Here immunoSEQ multiplex PCR was the method, and the copy in TCRdb shows in-frame clones only, minus some. The sample includes around 290,000 clones, more than 75% of them seen just once. The specimen was PBMCs or T cells enriched from blood (not recorded which). These receptors originate from a woman aged 55-69 years in a cohort exposed to, infected with or recovered from COVID-19 (not recorded which).

This rearrangement joins TRBV9 to TRBJ1-2, with a tentative D call TRBD1 (5 bases). The CDR3 contains 14 residues. Germline-derived CDR1 and CDR2 are SGDLS and YYNGEE. Trimming left V 6 bases short and J 3 bases short, with 15 bases between. The CDR3 DNA is TGTGCCAGCAATCTCGCGGGGCAGGACTATGGCTACACCTTC. Protein sequence: CASNLAGQDYGYTF.

The chain combines TRBV19 with TRBJ2-2, with D possibly TRBD1 on 6 matching bases. Trimming shortened V by 4 bases and J by 2 bases, and 11 bases separated the two germline ends. Looked up from germline, CDR1 is LNHDA and CDR2 is SQIVND (reference sequence). The CDR3 has 15 amino acids. CDR3 residues: CASSTRTANTGELFF. DNA of the CDR3: TGTGCCAGTAGTACTAGGACAGCCAACACCGGGGAGCTGTTTTTT. Supplemented by reference TRBV19 and TRBJ2-2, the full variable domain reads DGGITQSPKYLFRKEGQNVTLSCEQNLNHDAMYWYRQDPGQGLRLIYYSQIVNDFQKGDIAEGYSVSREKKESFPLTVTSAQKNPTAFYLCASSTRTANTGELFFGEGSRLTVL.

The rearrangement uses TRBV11-2 and TRBJ1-2, with D possibly TRBD1 on 6 matching bases. The CDR3 contains 14 residues. The germline gives CDR1 SGHAT, CDR2 FQNNGV. V shed 5 bases and J shed 7 bases, with 17 bases lying between them. For the CDR3, the DNA is TGTGCCAGCAGCATCCAACAGGGTAGTATTGGCTACACCTTC. This codes for CASSIQQGSIGYTF.

The rearrangement uses TRBV6-5 and TRBJ2-3; D unresolved. CDR1 is MNHEY, CDR2 SVGAGI, per germline. The CDR3 is made up of 13 amino acids. The ends were cut back, 7 bases at V and 0 bases at J, with 8 bases in the middle. The CDR3 here is CASTQTSTDTQYF. The CDR3 region has the DNA TGTGCCAGCACCCAGACTAGCACAGATACGCAGTATTTT.

CDR3 sequence (DNA): TGTGCCAGCAGCTTAGTTTCGGGTGGTAGAAACACCATATATTTT. Protein: CASSLVSGGRNTIYF. The chain carries TRBV7-2 and TRBJ1-3; unclear D gene. V was cut by 1 base and J by 5 bases, with 12 bases left in between. The CDR3 consists of 15 residues. Germline assignment: CDR1 SGHTA and CDR2 FQGNSA.

V gene TRBV11-3 combines with J gene TRBJ2-2, with D perhaps TRBD1 (6 bases). V shed 2 bases and J shed 4 bases, with 8 bases lying between them. The CDR3 consists of 14 residues. Germline V CDR1 and CDR2: SGHNT, YENEEA. The CDR3: CASSLQGSTGELFF. The CDR3 nucleotides read TGTGCCAGCAGCTTACAGGGGAGCACCGGGGAGCTGTTTTTT. Filled out from reference TRBV11-3 and TRBJ2-2, the complete variable domain reads EAGVVQSPRYKIIEKKQPVAFWCNPISGHNTLYWYLQNLGQGPELLIRYENEEAVDDSQLPKDRFSAERLKGVDSTLKIQPAELGDSAVYLCASSLQGSTGELFFGEGSRLTVL.

J is TRBJ2-3 and V is TRBV7-3; 9 bases are a match to TRBD2. V shed 6 bases and J 7 bases; nucleotides not matched to a gene: 11. Germline values: CDR1 SGHTA, CDR2 FQGTGA. The CDR3 extends over 15 amino acids. The CDR3 loop reads CASSQERGDTHTQYF. The CDR3, as DNA: TGTGCCAGCAGTCAAGAGCGGGGGGATACCCATACGCAGTATTTT.

The chain uses TRBV5-4 and TRBJ2-5, with TRBD2 identical over 13 bases. CDR3 length equals 18 residues. Germline lookup yields CDR1 SGHNT and CDR2 YYREEE (reference sequence). After removal of 0 bases from V and 5 bases from J, the junction contained 10 bases not matched to a gene. CDR3 in DNA: TGTGCCAGCAGCTTGGGGACTAGCGGGAGAGCGGCACGGGAGACCCAGTACTTC. Encoded protein: CASSLGTSGRAARETQYF.

As regards this clone: This same CDR3 is encoded by further DNA sequences in the sample. The CDR3: CASSLGQGAEAFF. The CDR3 region has the DNA TGTGCCAGCAGCTTGGGGCAGGGCGCTGAAGCTTTCTTT. This rearrangement joins TRBV7-9 to TRBJ1-1; D may be TRBD1 (5 bases). Germline V gene sequence: CDR1 SEHNR, CDR2 FQNEAQ (reference sequence). V lost 3 bases, J lost 6 bases, and 11 bases lay in between. This CDR3 has 13 residues. The whole variable domain, filled in from reference TRBV7-9 and TRBJ1-1, reads DTGVSQNPRHKITKRGQNVTFRCDPISEHNRLYWYRQTLGQGPEFLTYFQNEAQLEKSRLLSDRFSAERPKGSFSTLEIQRTEQGDSAMYLCASSLGQGAEAFFGQGTRLTVV.

Only a few counts were recorded for this clone. CDR3 amino acids: CASSPVATNTGELFF. Here the CDR3 DNA reads TGTGCCAGCAGCCCAGTAGCGACAAACACCGGGGAGCTGTTTTTT. The chain has TRBV7-6 and TRBJ2-2; weak D call: TRBD2 (5 bases). Germline-derived CDR1 and CDR2 are SGHVS and FNYEAQ. The CDR3 is 15 amino acids. Trimming took off 5 bases at V and 2 bases at J, with 12 bases between the two ends.

DNA of the CDR3: TGTGCCAGCAGCGACCATAGCGGGAGGGCCGACACCGGGGAGCTGTTTTTT. This encodes CASSDHSGRADTGELFF. V is TRBV9 and J is TRBJ2-2, with 11 bases fitting TRBD2. This CDR3 contains 17 residues. The V gene's germline CDR1 is SGDLS and CDR2 YYNGEE. The V segment lost 3 bases and the J segment 3 bases; nucleotides outside the gene matches: 7.

The chain is built from TRBV7-2 and TRBJ2-1, with 10 bases matching TRBD2. The CDR3 extends over 16 amino acids. With 2 bases clipped from V and 9 bases from J, the junction kept 10 bases outside the gene matches. Germline loops: CDR1 SGHTA, CDR2 FQGNSA. The CDR3 region is CASSLRPSGSTREQFF. The DNA of the CDR3 is TGTGCCAGCAGCTTAAGGCCTAGCGGGAGTACTCGTGAGCAGTTCTTC.

The chain joins TRBV15 to TRBJ1-1, with TRBD1 matching 7 bases. Per germline, CDR1 LNHNV and CDR2 YYDKDF (reference sequence). With V trimmed by 0 bases and J by 8 bases, 6 bases remained unmatched. The CDR3 totals 14 residues. The CDR3 nucleotides read TGTGCCACCAGCAGAGAGTCACAGGGGCGGGAAGCTTTCTTT. Translated: CATSRESQGREAFF.

The V call is TRBV7-2, the J call TRBJ2-5, with TRBD1 matching over 9 bases. The CDR3 consists of 14 residues. V shed 7 bases and J 5 bases; nucleotides not matched to a gene: 8. The germline V gene encodes CDR1 SGHTA and CDR2 FQGNSA. CDR3 sequence: CASTQRTGVETQYF. The CDR3, as DNA: TGTGCCAGCACCCAACGGACAGGGGTTGAGACCCAGTACTTC.